The TCR beta chain under discussion was sequenced for a study of blood T cell repertoires in COVID-19. Overall study: Samples of COVID-19 (acute and convalescent) were obtained from the United States, Italy and Spain. Sources were T cells, B-cell-depleted T cells, or PBMCs; the material itself was cDNA or gDNA.

In the source study's methods: Reference gene primers were amplified, and this amplification served to estimate nucleated cell counts. Here immunoSEQ multiplex PCR was the method, and the copy in TCRdb shows in-frame clones only, minus some. The V and J calls and clone size are taken from that table; D and trimming were inferred from the DNA. The sample lists hundreds of thousands of clones, approximately 90% occurring once. Participants spanned ages roughly 18 to 95 years and resided in 20 to 30 US areas. V was cut by 2 bases and J by 9 bases, with 12 bases left in between. Germline assignment: CDR1 SGHDT and CDR2 YYEEEE. There are 14 residues in the CDR3.

This TCR came from a middle-aged man who had recovered from COVID-19. V usage is TRBV5-6 and J usage is TRBJ1-6; D gene uncertain. Input material: PBMCs or T cells enriched from blood (not recorded which). DNA of the CDR3: TGTGCCAGCAGCTTTCGTAACGAGGGTTCACCCCTCCACTTT. Translating it yields CASSFRNEGSPLHF.